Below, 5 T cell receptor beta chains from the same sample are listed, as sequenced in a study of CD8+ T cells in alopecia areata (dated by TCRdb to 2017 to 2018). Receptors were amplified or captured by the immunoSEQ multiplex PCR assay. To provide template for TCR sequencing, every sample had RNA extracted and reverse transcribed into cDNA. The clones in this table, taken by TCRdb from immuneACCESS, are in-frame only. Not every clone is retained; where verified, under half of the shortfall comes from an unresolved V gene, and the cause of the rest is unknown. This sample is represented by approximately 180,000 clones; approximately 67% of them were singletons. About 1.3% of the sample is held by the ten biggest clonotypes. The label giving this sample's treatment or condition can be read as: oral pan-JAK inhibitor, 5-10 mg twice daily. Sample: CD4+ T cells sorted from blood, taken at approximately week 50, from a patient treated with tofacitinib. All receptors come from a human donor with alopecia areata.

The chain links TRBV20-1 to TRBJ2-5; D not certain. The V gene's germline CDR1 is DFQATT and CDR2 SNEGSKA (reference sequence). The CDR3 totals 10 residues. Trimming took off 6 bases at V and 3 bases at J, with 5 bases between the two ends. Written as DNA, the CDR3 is TGCAGTGCGGGCGAAGAGACCCAGTACTTC. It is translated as CSAGEETQYF.

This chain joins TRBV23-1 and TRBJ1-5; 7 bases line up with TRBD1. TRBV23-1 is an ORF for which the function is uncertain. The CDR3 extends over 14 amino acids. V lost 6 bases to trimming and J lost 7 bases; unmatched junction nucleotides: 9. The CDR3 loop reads CASSLKQGNQPQHF. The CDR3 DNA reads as TGCGCCAGCAGCCTCAAACAGGGGAACCAGCCCCAGCATTTT.

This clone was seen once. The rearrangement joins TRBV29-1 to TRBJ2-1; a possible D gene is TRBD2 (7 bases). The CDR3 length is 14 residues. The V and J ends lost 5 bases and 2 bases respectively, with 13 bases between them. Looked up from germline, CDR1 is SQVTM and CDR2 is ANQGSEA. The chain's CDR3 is CSVLGGGPYNEQFF. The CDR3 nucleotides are TGCAGCGTTCTGGGGGGGGGCCCCTACAATGAGCAGTTCTTC.

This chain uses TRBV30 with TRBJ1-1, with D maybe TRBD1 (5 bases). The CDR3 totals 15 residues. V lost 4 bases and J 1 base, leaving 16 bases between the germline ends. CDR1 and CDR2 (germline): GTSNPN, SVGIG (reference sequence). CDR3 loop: CAWKFRGTANTEAFF. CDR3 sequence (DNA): TGTGCCTGGAAGTTCCGGGGGACGGCGAACACTGAAGCTTTCTTT.

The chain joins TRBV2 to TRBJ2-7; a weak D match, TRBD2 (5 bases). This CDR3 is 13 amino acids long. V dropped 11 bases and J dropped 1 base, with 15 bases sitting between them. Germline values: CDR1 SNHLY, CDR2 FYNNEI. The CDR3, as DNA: TGTGCCGGCGCCTCTAGCTGGTCCTACGAGCAGTACTTC. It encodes CAGASSWSYEQYF.